The 18 T cell receptor beta chains presented below share a single source sample, sequenced in a study of T cells in pancreatic ductal adenocarcinoma. Selected pancreatic ductal adenocarcinoma patients had undergone surgery without neoadjuvant therapy. Clones were sequenced by immunoSEQ multiplex PCR, and TCRdb holds only the in-frame ones, with some missing. The sample includes 15,000 to 20,000 clones, around nine tenths of them seen just once. Source material: PBMCs. These receptors all come from a human donor with pancreatic ductal adenocarcinoma.

Of note for this clone: The sample holds other DNA sequences that translate to the same CDR3. This CDR3 is CASSGTVQETQYF. CDR3 coding DNA: TGTGCCAGCAGCGGGACTGTCCAAGAGACCCAGTACTTC. This chain connects TRBV9 to TRBJ2-5, with TRBD2 as a possible D gene (5 bases). Between the trimmed V and J ends, which lost 3 bases and 1 base, there was a span of 7 bases. Germline V lookup: CDR1 SGDLS, CDR2 YYNGEE. The CDR3 is made up of 13 amino acids.

V is TRBV28 and J is TRBJ2-3, with D possibly being TRBD2 (5 bases). Between the trimmed V and J ends, which lost 4 bases and 2 bases, there was a span of 10 bases. Germline values: CDR1 MDHEN, CDR2 SYDVKM. The length of the CDR3 is 14 residues. The CDR3 DNA follows: TGTGCCAGCAGTTCAACCGGGATCACAGATACGCAGTATTTT. Translated: CASSSTGITDTQYF.

The count of this clone is one. The chain couples TRBV5-6 to TRBJ1-3, with unresolved D. The CDR3 sequence is 14 residues long. Germline V CDR1 and CDR2: SGHDT, YYEEEE. V shed 2 bases and J shed 8 bases, with 14 bases lying between them. Written as DNA, the CDR3 is TGTGCCAGCAGCTTAACATTTTCGGGAGACACCATATATTTT. It encodes CASSLTFSGDTIYF. Filled out from reference TRBV5-6 and TRBJ1-3, the complete variable domain reads DAGVTQSPTHLIKTRGQQVTLRCSPKSGHDTVSWYQQALGQGPQFIFQYYEEEERQRGNFPDRFSGHQFPNYSSELNVNALLLGDSALYLCASSLTFSGDTIYFGEGSWLTVV.

The chain has TRBV19 and TRBJ1-5; 7 bases line up with TRBD1. The length of the CDR3 is 16 residues. J was trimmed by 0 bases and V by 6 bases; bases with no gene match: 8. Germline values: CDR1 LNHDA, CDR2 SQIVND (reference sequence). The CDR3 protein is CASRSDREYSNQPQHF. CDR3 sequence (DNA): TGTGCCAGTAGATCTGACAGGGAATATAGCAATCAGCCCCAGCATTTT.

This clone was counted between two and nine times. The rearrangement uses TRBV19 and TRBJ1-6; 7 nucleotides match TRBD1. Germline V gene data show CDR1 as LNHDA and CDR2 as SQIVND (reference sequence). The CDR3 sequence is 15 residues long. V was clipped by 3 bases and J by 8 bases; unmatched bases: 7. CDR3 DNA: TGTGCCAGTAGTATTGATCGGCAGGGGGATTCACCCCTCCACTTT. It codes for CASSIDRQGDSPLHF.

The chain couples TRBV18 to TRBJ2-1, with D perhaps TRBD2 (5 bases). The CDR3 spans 16 residues. V lost 8 bases and J 0 bases, leaving 17 bases between the germline ends. CDR1 is KGHSH, CDR2 LQKENI, per germline. CDR3 amino acids: CASVRAAGVSYNEQFF. The CDR3 region has the DNA TGTGCCAGCGTACGAGCGGCAGGCGTCTCCTACAATGAGCAGTTCTTC. Full variable domain (outside the CDR3, taken from reference TRBV18 and TRBJ2-1): NAGVMQNPRHLVRRRGQEARLRCSPMKGHSHVYWYRQLPEEGLKFMVYLQKENIIDESGMPKERFSAEFPKEGPSILRIQQVVRGDSAAYFCASVRAAGVSYNEQFFGPGTRLTVL.

The chain employs TRBV19 and TRBJ2-4; possibly TRBD1 for D (6 bases). Germline-derived CDR1 and CDR2 are LNHDA and SQIVND (reference sequence). V was cut by 7 bases and J by 7 bases, with 20 bases left in between. The CDR3 consists of 15 residues. CDR3 coding DNA: TGTGCCAGTAACAAGCTCCTAGGGGGTTCGAACATTCAGTACTTC. Amino acid sequence: CASNKLLGGSNIQYF.

The genes are TRBV4-3 and TRBJ1-5, with a possible D match to TRBD1 (5 bases). The germline gives CDR1 LGHNA, CDR2 YSLEER. The length of the CDR3 is 14 residues. Trimming removed 0 bases from V and 8 bases from J, with 11 bases in between. CDR3: CASSQDRGGKPQHF. The CDR3, as DNA: TGCGCCAGCAGCCAAGATCGGGGCGGGAAGCCCCAGCATTTT.

This clone came up once. V and J are TRBV5-4 and TRBJ2-3; D gene ambiguous. The CDR3 has 16 amino acids. V lost 9 bases to trimming and J lost 0 bases, with 20 bases between them. The germline V gene has CDR1 SGHNT and CDR2 YYREEE (reference sequence). The CDR3 region is CATQTEAPTSTDTQYF. The CDR3 region has the DNA TGTGCCACCCAAACAGAAGCACCCACTAGCACAGATACGCAGTATTTT.

This chain uses TRBV11-2 with TRBJ1-6; possible D gene TRBD1, 6 bases. Germline values: CDR1 SGHAT, CDR2 FQNNGV. V gave up 5 bases and J gave up 7 bases, with 12 bases separating them. This CDR3 contains 14 residues. This chain's CDR3 is CASSTGTGNSPLHF. Written as DNA, the CDR3 is TGTGCCAGCAGCACAGGGACCGGCAATTCACCCCTCCACTTT.

V is TRBV2 and J is TRBJ1-1, with D hard to call. Germline V gene sequence: CDR1 SNHLY, CDR2 FYNNEI. Trimming removed 8 bases at V and 9 bases at J, with 13 bases between. The CDR3 spans 11 residues. The CDR3 bases are TGTGCCAGCGGGAGGGAGGGTAAAGCTTTCTTT. Its protein product is CASGREGKAFF. The whole variable domain, remainder taken from reference TRBV2 and TRBJ1-1, is EPEVTQTPSHQVTQMGQEVILRCVPISNHLYFYWYRQILGQKVEFLVSFYNNEISEKSEIFDDQFSVERPDGSNFTLKIRSTKLEDSAMYFCASGREGKAFFGQGTRLTVV.

In its sample, this clone was seen a few times. The V and J genes are TRBV19 and TRBJ2-1; no reliable D call. V was shortened by 2 bases and J by 10 bases, with 9 bases between the two germline ends. CDR1 LNHDA and CDR2 SQIVND come from the germline V gene (reference sequence). This CDR3 has 12 residues. The CDR3 is CASSIRLPEQFF. The CDR3 DNA reads as TGTGCCAGTAGTATACGCCTACCCGAGCAGTTCTTC.

The chain carries TRBV6-5 and TRBJ1-6; tentatively, D is TRBD1 (5 bases). The germline V gene encodes CDR1 MNHEY and CDR2 SVGAGI. Trimming took 5 bases from V and 13 from J, leaving 18 bases between them. This CDR3 comprises 14 residues. The CDR3 sequence is CASSESPGKDPLHF. The DNA for the CDR3 is TGTGCCAGCAGTGAAAGCCCAGGGAAGGACCCCCTCCACTTT.

The CDR3 region is CASSLIRGDRGYEQYF. CDR3 nucleotides: TGTGCCAGCAGCTTAATTCGTGGGGACAGGGGCTACGAGCAGTACTTC. The chain employs TRBV7-9 and TRBJ2-7; 10 nucleotides line up with TRBD1. V was clipped by 2 bases and J by 3 bases; unmatched bases: 7. The CDR3 consists of 16 residues. Germline values: CDR1 SEHNR, CDR2 FQNEAQ (reference sequence).

This clone was counted a few times. The chain uses TRBV2 and TRBJ1-1; D call uncertain. The length of the CDR3 is 13 residues. Germline V gives CDR1 SNHLY, CDR2 FYNNEI. The germline V and J ends were trimmed by 6 bases and 3 bases, with 11 bases remaining between them. CDR3 in amino acids: CASRLPEYTEAFF. The CDR3 DNA reads TGTGCCAGCAGACTACCGGAGTACACTGAAGCTTTCTTT.

The gene calls are TRBV5-1 and TRBJ2-1; TRBD1 is a possible D gene (5 bases). The CDR3 totals 15 residues. V was clipped by 7 bases and J by 2 bases, with 16 bases between them. Germline values: CDR1 SGHRS, CDR2 YFSETQ. Here the CDR3 DNA reads TGCGCCAGCTCCAAAGATACAGGTACCTACAATGAGCAGTTCTTC. Protein product: CASSKDTGTYNEQFF.

The genes are TRBV28 and TRBJ1-4; maybe TRBD1 (6 bases). V was pared by 4 bases and J by 6 bases, with 9 bases between. Germline CDR1 MDHEN, CDR2 SYDVKM. The CDR3 consists of 13 residues. CDR3 in DNA: TGTGCCAGCAGTTCCACAGGGTATGAAAAACTGTTTTTT. It yields the protein CASSSTGYEKLFF.

The V gene is TRBV28, the J gene TRBJ2-3; TRBD1 matches 7 bases. The V gene end was trimmed by 6 bases and the J gene end by 2 bases; junction bases not matched to a gene: 8. Germline CDR1 and CDR2: MDHEN and SYDVKM. The CDR3 is made up of 15 amino acids. The CDR3 DNA sequence: TGTGCCAGCAGACCTCGGGACAGACACACAGATACGCAGTATTTT. This encodes CASRPRDRHTDTQYF. Drawing the rest from reference TRBV28 and TRBJ2-3, the complete variable domain is DVKVTQSSRYLVKRTGEKVFLECVQDMDHENMFWYRQDPGLGLRLIYFSYDVKMKEKGDIPEGYSVSREKKERFSLILESASTNQTSMYLCASRPRDRHTDTQYFGPGTRLTVL.